This record covers a single T cell receptor (beta chain). The record originates from a study of blood T cell repertoires in COVID-19. In the study overall: Whether acute or convalescent, the COVID-19 samples came from the United States, Italy and Spain. PBMCs, B-cell-depleted T cells, or T cells were the source of the cDNA or gDNA that made up the material.

Under the authors' procedure: Estimation of nucleated cell counts relied on the amplification of reference gene primers. Sequencing was performed with immunoSEQ multiplex PCR; in TCRdb, only in-frame clones are kept and a portion is missing. V and J calls and clone size are given by that table; D and trimming were obtained from the DNA. The repertoire has 150,000 to 200,000 clones, approximately 88% of them found once; the top ten carry 5.2%. Germline loops: CDR1 LNHDA, CDR2 SQIVND (reference sequence). Trimming shortened V by 7 bases and J by 3 bases, and 16 bases separated the two germline ends. This CDR3 contains 14 residues. Those who participated ranged in age from roughly 18 to 90 years and resided in about two dozen US areas.

This TCR was sampled from a man in his 70s who had been exposed to COVID-19. The V and J genes are TRBV19 and TRBJ2-7, with D tentatively TRBD2 (6 bases). Sequenced material: PBMCs or T cells enriched from blood (not recorded which). CDR3 sequence reads: CASNSKGTGYEQYF. The CDR3 DNA is TGTGCCAGTAACTCAAAAGGGACTGGCTACGAGCAGTACTTC.